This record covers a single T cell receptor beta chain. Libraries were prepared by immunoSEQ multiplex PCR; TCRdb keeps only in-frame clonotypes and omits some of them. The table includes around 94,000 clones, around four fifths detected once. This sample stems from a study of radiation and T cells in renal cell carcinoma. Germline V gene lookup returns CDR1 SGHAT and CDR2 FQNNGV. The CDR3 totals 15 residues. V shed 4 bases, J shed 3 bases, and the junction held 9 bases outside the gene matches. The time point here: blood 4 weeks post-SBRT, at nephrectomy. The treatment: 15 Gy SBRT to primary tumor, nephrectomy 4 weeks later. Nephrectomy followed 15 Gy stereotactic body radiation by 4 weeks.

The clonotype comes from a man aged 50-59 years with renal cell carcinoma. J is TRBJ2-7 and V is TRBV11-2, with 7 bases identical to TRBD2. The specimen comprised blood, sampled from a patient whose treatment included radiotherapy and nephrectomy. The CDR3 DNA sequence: TGTGCCAGCAGCTCGGGGGGAGGGGAGAACTACGAGCAGTACTTC. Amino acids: CASSSGGGENYEQYF.